This entry features one T cell receptor (beta chain) sequence. Its antigen is undetermined. Per-sample PBMC isolation yielded at least 6.5 million cells. This entry belongs to a study of blood T cells in healthy people across ages. Study-wide points: Observed TCR beta diversity per million T cells went down as age went up. This fall followed a roughly linear course with age.

The CDR3 runs 12 residues. Per the germline V gene, CDR1 is SGHTA and CDR2 is FQGNSA. With a J-beta primer mix and a sample-barcoded 5' primer, a second PCR ran about 7 to 11 cycles. TCRdb re-analysed the 5' RACE reads in MiXCR, keeping a single row per CDR3 protein. This table holds 500,000 to 650,000 distinct CDR3 sequences, about 25% found once. The same specimen was also included in a second study, on T cells of mothers and their children.

The chain carries TRBV7-2 and TRBJ2-5; 8 nucleotides align to TRBD2. The J call may be in error: the DNA end matches TRBJ2-7 better. The sequence came from a boy aged 2 to 10 in good health. The sequenced sample was blood. DNA of the CDR3: TGTGCCAGCAGCCCGGGGGGGCCCGAGCAGTACTTC. As protein: CASSPGGPEQYF.